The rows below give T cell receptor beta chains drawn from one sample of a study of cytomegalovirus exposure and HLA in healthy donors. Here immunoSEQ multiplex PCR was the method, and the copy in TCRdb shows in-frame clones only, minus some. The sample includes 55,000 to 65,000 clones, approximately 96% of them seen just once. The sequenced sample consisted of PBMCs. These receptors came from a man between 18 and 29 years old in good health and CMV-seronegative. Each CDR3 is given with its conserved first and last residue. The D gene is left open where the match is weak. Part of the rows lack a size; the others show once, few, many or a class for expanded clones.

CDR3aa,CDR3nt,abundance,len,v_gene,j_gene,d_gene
CASRLRGGNYGYTF,TGTGCCAGCCGCCTAAGGGGGGGTAACTATGGCTACACCTTC,-,14,TRBV2,TRBJ1-2,-
CASSIRHPDNNEQFF,TGTGCCAGCAGCATCCGACACCCAGATAACAATGAGCAGTTCTTC,-,15,TRBV7-9,TRBJ2-1,-
CATSRRAGSAYEQYF,TGTGCCACCAGCAGGAGAGCGGGATCGGCCTACGAGCAGTACTTC,-,15,TRBV15,TRBJ2-7,TRBD2
CASSYGGRLYNEQFF,TGTGCCAGCAGTTACGGCGGGAGGCTCTACAATGAGCAGTTCTTC,-,15,TRBV6-5,TRBJ2-1,TRBD2
CASSIARATGELFF,TGTGCCAGTAGTATCGCCAGGGCCACCGGGGAGCTGTTTTTT,once,14,TRBV19,TRBJ2-2,-
CASSAGQGARNEQFF,TGTGCCAGCAGCGCGGGACAGGGGGCGCGCAATGAGCAGTTCTTC,once,15,TRBV2,TRBJ2-1,TRBD1
CASSPDVAALQETQYF,TGTGCCAGCAGCCCCGACGTAGCCGCCCTCCAAGAGACCCAGTACTTC,-,16,TRBV21-1,TRBJ2-5,-
CASSLGLAGGPNNEQFF,TGTGCCAGCAGCTTAGGACTAGCGGGAGGGCCAAATAATGAGCAGTTCTTC,-,17,TRBV11-3,TRBJ2-1,TRBD2
CASSSNRGRDYNEQFF,TGTGCCAGCAGTTCCAACAGGGGGCGCGATTACAATGAGCAGTTCTTC,-,16,TRBV6-6,TRBJ2-1,TRBD1
CASSPTSGDYEQYF,TGTGCCAGCTCACCCACTAGCGGGGATTACGAGCAGTACTTC,once,14,TRBV18,TRBJ2-7,TRBD2
CASSYSERVAKNIQYF,TGTGCCAGCAGTTACTCCGAGCGAGTAGCCAAAAACATTCAGTACTTC,-,16,TRBV6-5,TRBJ2-4,-
CASSLKGSEQFF,TGTGCCAGCAGCTTAAAAGGGAGTGAGCAGTTCTTC,-,12,TRBV7-9,TRBJ2-1,-
CASSEEGEQPQHF,TGTGCCAGCAGTGAGGAGGGAGAACAGCCCCAGCATTTT,-,13,TRBV2,TRBJ1-5,-
CASSTGTGPQETQYF,TGTGCCAGCAGTACCGGGACAGGGCCTCAAGAGACCCAGTACTTC,-,15,TRBV27,TRBJ2-5,TRBD1
CASSLRRQGYEQYF,TGTGCCAGCTCCCTACGACGACAGGGCTACGAGCAGTACTTC,-,14,TRBV11-2,TRBJ2-7,TRBD1
CACGLGNTIYF,TGTGCCTGTGGGCTGGGAAACACCATATATTTT,few,11,TRBV30,TRBJ1-3,-
CASDKHNYEQYF,TGTGCGAGTGACAAGCACAACTACGAGCAGTACTTC,-,12,TRBV6-1,TRBJ2-7,-
CATSTTSGGVNEQFF,TGTGCCACCAGCACCACTAGCGGGGGGGTTAATGAGCAGTTCTTC,-,15,TRBV15,TRBJ2-1,TRBD2
CASSFSGTPYEQYF,TGTGCCAGCAGCTTCTCCGGGACACCCTACGAGCAGTACTTC,-,14,TRBV5-4,TRBJ2-7,-
CASRQGGSGTGELFF,TGTGCCAGCAGGCAGGGCGGGAGTGGCACCGGGGAGCTGTTTTTT,-,15,TRBV27,TRBJ2-2,TRBD2
CSVFGSNEQFF,TGCAGCGTCTTCGGGTCAAATGAGCAGTTCTTC,-,11,TRBV29-1,TRBJ2-1,-
CASSFSGTSGGEQYF,TGCGCCAGCAGCTTCTCCGGGACGTCAGGGGGCGAGCAGTACTTC,-,15,TRBV5-1,TRBJ2-7,TRBD1
CASSPSRDRSYEQYF,TGTGCCAGCTCACCAAGCCGGGACAGGAGCTACGAGCAGTACTTC,-,15,TRBV18,TRBJ2-7,TRBD1
CASQGFYRTGELFF,TGTGCCAGTCAGGGTTTTTATCGGACCGGGGAGCTGTTTTTT,-,14,TRBV7-9,TRBJ2-2,-
CASRSGRADTQYF,TGTGCCAGCAGAAGCGGGAGGGCAGATACGCAGTATTTT,-,13,TRBV6-5,TRBJ2-3,TRBD2
CASRRGDTQYF,TGTGCCAGCAGGAGGGGGGATACGCAGTATTTT,-,11,TRBV6-1,TRBJ2-3,-
CASSPSATTTEAFF,TGTGCCAGCTCACCATCAGCTACGACAACTGAAGCTTTCTTT,-,14,TRBV18,TRBJ1-1,-
CASILLDSPYYGYTF,TGTGCCAGCATCCTCTTAGACTCACCGTACTATGGCTACACCTTC,-,15,TRBV7-9,TRBJ1-2,-
CASSQSQGYEQYF,TGCGCCAGCAGCCAATCCCAGGGCTACGAGCAGTACTTC,-,13,TRBV4-1,TRBJ2-7,-
CASSKLAGGFEQFF,TGTGCCAGCAGCAAACTAGCGGGAGGTTTTGAGCAGTTCTTC,-,14,TRBV21-1,TRBJ2-1,-
CASSLDLVELAGNIQYF,TGTGCCAGCAGCTTAGATTTGGTCGAACTAGCGGGAAACATTCAGTACTTC,-,17,TRBV11-3,TRBJ2-4,TRBD2
CASSISPQQETQYF,TGTGCCAGTAGTATATCGCCGCAGCAAGAGACCCAGTACTTC,-,14,TRBV19,TRBJ2-5,-
CSAGGGEGSMNTEAFF,TGCAGCGCCGGCGGGGGGGAAGGGTCCATGAACACTGAAGCTTTCTTT,-,16,TRBV29-1,TRBJ1-1,-
CASSVSSGYNEQFF,TGCGCCAGCAGTGTGTCTAGCGGATACAATGAGCAGTTCTTC,-,14,TRBV10-1,TRBJ2-1,TRBD2
CASAGRSKNIQYF,TGTGCCAGCGCTGGGAGGTCCAAAAACATTCAGTACTTC,-,13,TRBV2,TRBJ2-4,-
CASSLGTGGLQYF,TGTGCCAGCAGCCTCGGGACAGGGGGGCTTCAGTACTTC,-,13,TRBV5-6,TRBJ2-5,TRBD1
CASSPGTLWGRVGGTQYF,TGTGCCAGCAGTCCCGGGACTCTCTGGGGAAGGGTAGGAGGGACCCAGTACTTC,-,18,TRBV28,TRBJ2-5,-
CASSLVGQGTDTQYF,TGTGCCAGCAGCTTAGTGGGACAGGGAACAGATACGCAGTATTTT,-,15,TRBV7-2,TRBJ2-3,TRBD1
CATSRLQGRNTEAFF,TGTGCCACCAGCAGATTACAGGGGCGGAACACTGAAGCTTTCTTT,-,15,TRBV15,TRBJ1-1,TRBD1
CAISARTSGSGGEQYF,TGTGCCATCAGTGCGAGGACTAGCGGGAGTGGGGGGGAGCAGTACTTC,-,16,TRBV10-3,TRBJ2-7,TRBD2
CASSVQREDTGGTDTQYF,TGTGCCAGCAGCGTCCAGCGGGAGGACACGGGAGGGACAGATACGCAGTATTTT,-,18,TRBV9,TRBJ2-3,TRBD2
CASSDSGTGDEKLFF,TGTGCCAGCAGCGACTCCGGGACAGGGGATGAAAAACTGTTTTTT,-,15,TRBV9,TRBJ1-4,TRBD1
CASNQRLAPYNEQFF,TGTGCCAGCAACCAGAGACTAGCCCCCTACAATGAGCAGTTCTTC,-,15,TRBV27,TRBJ2-1,TRBD2
CASRRAGAGANVLTF,TGTGCCAGCCGGAGAGCAGGGGCTGGGGCCAACGTCCTGACTTTC,-,15,TRBV14,TRBJ2-6,-
CASRHSGQETQYF,TGCGCCAGCAGACACAGCGGACAAGAGACCCAGTACTTC,-,13,TRBV4-1,TRBJ2-5,-
CASSTGGAGYGYTF,TGTGCCAGCAGTACAGGGGGCGCAGGCTATGGCTACACCTTC,-,14,TRBV6-5,TRBJ1-2,TRBD1
CASSPYRNDRVITEAFF,TGTGCCAGCAGCCCATATCGGAATGACAGGGTAATCACTGAAGCTTTCTTT,once,17,TRBV4-2,TRBJ1-1,TRBD1
CASRGQGNEEQYF,TGCGCCAGCAGGGGACAGGGAAACGAGGAGCAGTACTTC,-,13,TRBV5-1,TRBJ2-7,TRBD1
CASSGNTGGTISYEQYF,TGCGCCAGCAGCGGGAATACAGGGGGCACGATCTCCTACGAGCAGTACTTC,-,17,TRBV5-1,TRBJ2-7,TRBD1
CATSRPDRGTYEQYF,TGTGCCACCAGCAGACCGGACAGGGGAACCTACGAGCAGTACTTC,-,15,TRBV15,TRBJ2-7,TRBD1
CASISTGSPQYF,TGTGCCAGCATCTCGACAGGGTCGCCCCAGTACTTC,-,12,TRBV2,TRBJ2-5,TRBD1
CASSPQLAGPGETQYF,TGTGCCAGCAGCCCCCAGTTAGCGGGTCCGGGAGAGACCCAGTACTTC,-,16,TRBV5-4,TRBJ2-5,TRBD2
CASSLGGGSNQPQHF,TGTGCCAGCAGCTTAGGCGGGGGAAGCAATCAGCCCCAGCATTTT,-,15,TRBV7-6,TRBJ1-5,-
CASSPMLFGTGFFF,TGTGCCAGTAGTCCGATGCTCTTCGGGACAGGTTTTTTCTTC,-,14,TRBV19,TRBJ2-1,TRBD1
CASSIWGSRTSSYNEQFF,TGTGCCAGTAGTATCTGGGGGTCGCGGACTAGCTCCTACAATGAGCAGTTCTTC,-,18,TRBV19,TRBJ2-1,TRBD2
CASSMRQSYFYSNQPQHF,TGTGCCAGTAGTATGAGACAGTCCTACTTTTATAGCAATCAGCCCCAGCATTTT,once,18,TRBV19,TRBJ1-5,-
CAAASGLGGYTF,TGTGCGGCCGCGTCGGGTCTTGGCGGCTACACCTTC,-,12,TRBV27,TRBJ1-2,-